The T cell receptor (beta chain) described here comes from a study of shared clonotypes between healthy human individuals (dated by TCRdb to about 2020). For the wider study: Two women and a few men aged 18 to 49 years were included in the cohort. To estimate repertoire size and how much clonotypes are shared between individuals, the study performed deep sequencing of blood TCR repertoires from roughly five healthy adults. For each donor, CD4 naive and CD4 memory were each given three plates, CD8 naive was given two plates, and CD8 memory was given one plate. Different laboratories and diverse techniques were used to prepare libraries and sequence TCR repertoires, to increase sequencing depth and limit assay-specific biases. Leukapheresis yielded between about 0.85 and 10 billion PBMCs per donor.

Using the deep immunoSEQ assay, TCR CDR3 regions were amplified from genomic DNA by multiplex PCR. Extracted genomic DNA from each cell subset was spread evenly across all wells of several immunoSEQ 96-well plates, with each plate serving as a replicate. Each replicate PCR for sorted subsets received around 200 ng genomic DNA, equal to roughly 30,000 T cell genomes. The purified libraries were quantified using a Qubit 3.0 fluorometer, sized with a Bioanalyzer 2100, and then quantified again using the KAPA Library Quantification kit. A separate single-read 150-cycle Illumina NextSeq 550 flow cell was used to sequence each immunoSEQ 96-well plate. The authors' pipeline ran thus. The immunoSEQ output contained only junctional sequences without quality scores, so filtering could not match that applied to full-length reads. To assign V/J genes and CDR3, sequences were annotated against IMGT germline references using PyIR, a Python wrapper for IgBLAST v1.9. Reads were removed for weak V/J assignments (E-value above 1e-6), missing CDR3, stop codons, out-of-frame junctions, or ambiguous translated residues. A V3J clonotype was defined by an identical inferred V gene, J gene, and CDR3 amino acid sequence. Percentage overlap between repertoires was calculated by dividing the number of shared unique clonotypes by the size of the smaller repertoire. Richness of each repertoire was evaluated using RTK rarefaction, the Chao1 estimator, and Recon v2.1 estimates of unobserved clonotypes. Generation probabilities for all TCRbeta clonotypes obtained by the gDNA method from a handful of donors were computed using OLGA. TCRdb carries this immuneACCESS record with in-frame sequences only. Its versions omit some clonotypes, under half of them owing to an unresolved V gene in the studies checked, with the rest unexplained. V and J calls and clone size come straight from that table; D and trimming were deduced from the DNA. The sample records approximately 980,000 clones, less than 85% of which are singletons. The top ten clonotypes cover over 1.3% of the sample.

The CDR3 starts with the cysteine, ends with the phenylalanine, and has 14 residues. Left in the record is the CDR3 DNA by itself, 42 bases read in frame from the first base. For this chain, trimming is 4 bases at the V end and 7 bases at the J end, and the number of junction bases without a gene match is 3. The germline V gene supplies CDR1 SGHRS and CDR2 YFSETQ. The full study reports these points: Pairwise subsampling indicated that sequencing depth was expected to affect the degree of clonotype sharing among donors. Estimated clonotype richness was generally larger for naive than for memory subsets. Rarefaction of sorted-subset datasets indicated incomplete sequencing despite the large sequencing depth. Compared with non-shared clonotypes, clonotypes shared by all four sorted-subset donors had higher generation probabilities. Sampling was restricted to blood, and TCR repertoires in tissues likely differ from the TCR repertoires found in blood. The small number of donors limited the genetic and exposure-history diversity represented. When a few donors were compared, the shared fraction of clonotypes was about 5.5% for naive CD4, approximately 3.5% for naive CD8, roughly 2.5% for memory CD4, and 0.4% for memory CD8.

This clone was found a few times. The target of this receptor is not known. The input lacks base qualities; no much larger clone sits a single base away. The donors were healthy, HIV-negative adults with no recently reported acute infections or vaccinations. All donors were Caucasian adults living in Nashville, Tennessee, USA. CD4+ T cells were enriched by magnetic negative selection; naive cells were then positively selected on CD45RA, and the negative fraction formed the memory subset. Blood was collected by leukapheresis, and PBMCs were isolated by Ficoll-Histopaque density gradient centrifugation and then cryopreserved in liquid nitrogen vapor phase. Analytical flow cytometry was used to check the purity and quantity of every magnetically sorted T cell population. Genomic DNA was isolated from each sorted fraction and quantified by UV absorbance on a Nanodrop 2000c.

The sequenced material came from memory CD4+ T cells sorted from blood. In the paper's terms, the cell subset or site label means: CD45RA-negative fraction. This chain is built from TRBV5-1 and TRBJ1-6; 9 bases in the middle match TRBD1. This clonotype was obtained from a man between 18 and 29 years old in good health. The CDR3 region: CASSPTGGNSPLHF. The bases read TGCGCCAGCAGCCCCACAGGGGGCAATTCACCCCTCCACTTT.